A selection of T cell receptor beta chains follows, all from one sample in a study of T cells after yellow fever vaccination. TCRdb re-analysed the 5' RACE reads in MiXCR, keeping a single row per CDR3 protein. The table includes approximately 300,000 distinct CDR3 sequences, over 10% detected once. This specimen was CD4+ T cells sorted from PBMCs, taken 45 days after the yellow fever booster vaccination. The receptors were sampled from a man aged 25-40 years who received the YFV17D yellow fever vaccine. The CDR3 runs from the conserved cysteine through the conserved F or W. Fields, in order: D gene, V gene, J gene, clone size, CDR3 DNA, CDR3 protein. A D gene is named only where the DNA matches it firmly. Size tells how often a clone was seen (once, few, many) or the class of an expanded clone, and some rows leave it out.

D gene: TRBD1; V gene: TRBV27; J gene: TRBJ1-6; clone size: -; CDR3 DNA: TGTGCCAGCGGTTCCGGGACAGGGGGTGATTCACCCCTCCACTTT; CDR3 protein: CASGSGTGGDSPLHF
D gene: -; V gene: TRBV7-9; J gene: TRBJ2-5; clone size: few; CDR3 DNA: TGTGCCAGCAGCTTACCAGCGGAAGAGACCCAGTACTTC; CDR3 protein: CASSLPAEETQYF
D gene: TRBD2; V gene: TRBV7-2; J gene: TRBJ2-2; clone size: few; CDR3 DNA: TGTGCCAGCAGCTTTGGACTAGCGGGAGCCACCGGGGAGCTGTTTTTT; CDR3 protein: CASSFGLAGATGELFF
D gene: TRBD1; V gene: TRBV20-1; J gene: TRBJ1-4; clone size: few; CDR3 DNA: TGCAGTGCCTCGACAGGGGGAGGTGAAAAACTGTTTTTT; CDR3 protein: CSASTGGGEKLFF
D gene: -; V gene: TRBV5-1; J gene: TRBJ2-7; clone size: many; CDR3 DNA: TGCGCCAGCATGGACCGAAGCTACGAGCAGTACTTC; CDR3 protein: CASMDRSYEQYF
D gene: -; V gene: TRBV9; J gene: TRBJ2-1; clone size: -; CDR3 DNA: TGTGCCAGCAGCGTAGTCGGGACTCCTAATGAGCAGTTCTTC; CDR3 protein: CASSVVGTPNEQFF
D gene: -; V gene: TRBV5-1; J gene: TRBJ2-5; clone size: -; CDR3 DNA: TGCGCCAGCAGCTTGGGTTCTATGGAGACCCAGTACTTC; CDR3 protein: CASSLGSMETQYF
D gene: TRBD2; V gene: TRBV5-1; J gene: TRBJ2-2; clone size: many; CDR3 DNA: TGCGCCAGCAGTTTCAAAGCGGGAGTGTTGACCGGGGAGCTGTTTTTT; CDR3 protein: CASSFKAGVLTGELFF
D gene: TRBD2; V gene: TRBV20-1; J gene: TRBJ2-5; clone size: -; CDR3 DNA: TGCAGTGCGGGGACTAGCGGGAGTTTGGGTTCGGGAGAGACCCAGTACTTC; CDR3 protein: CSAGTSGSLGSGETQYF
D gene: TRBD2; V gene: TRBV20-1; J gene: TRBJ2-5; clone size: -; CDR3 DNA: TGCAGTGTCCCAGTAGGGACTAGCGGGAGGACCCAGTACTTC; CDR3 protein: CSVPVGTSGRTQYF
D gene: -; V gene: TRBV20-1; J gene: TRBJ2-3; clone size: few; CDR3 DNA: TGCAGTGCTAGAGATAGTTACAGGAGTACAGATACGCAGTATTTT; CDR3 protein: CSARDSYRSTDTQYF
D gene: -; V gene: TRBV20-1; J gene: TRBJ1-2; clone size: many; CDR3 DNA: TGCAGTGCTAGAGATTCGCGGACCTATGGCTACACCTTC; CDR3 protein: CSARDSRTYGYTF
D gene: TRBD2; V gene: TRBV5-1; J gene: TRBJ2-1; clone size: -; CDR3 DNA: TGCGCCAGCAGCTTGGGGGCGGGAGCCCCCTACAATGAGCAGTTCTTC; CDR3 protein: CASSLGAGAPYNEQFF
D gene: TRBD1; V gene: TRBV12-3/TRBV12-4; J gene: TRBJ2-7; clone size: many; CDR3 DNA: TGTGCCAGCAGCCTCCTGACAGGGGCCTACGAGCAGTACTTC; CDR3 protein: CASSLLTGAYEQYF
D gene: TRBD1; V gene: TRBV27; J gene: TRBJ2-1; clone size: -; CDR3 DNA: TGTGCCAGCAGTTTTCGGGACAGGGCCAATGAGCAGTTCTTC; CDR3 protein: CASSFRDRANEQFF
D gene: -; V gene: TRBV12-3/TRBV12-4; J gene: TRBJ2-1; clone size: once; CDR3 DNA: TGTACCAGCAGTTTAAGTAGCCTTCTCAACTTC; CDR3 protein: CTSSLSSLLNF
D gene: -; V gene: TRBV5-1; J gene: TRBJ2-7; clone size: few; CDR3 DNA: TGCGCCAGCGTCCGGGACTCGAGCTCCTACGAGCAGTACTTC; CDR3 protein: CASVRDSSSYEQYF
D gene: TRBD1; V gene: TRBV3-1; J gene: TRBJ2-3; clone size: -; CDR3 DNA: TGTGCCAGCAGCCTCTTCGGGACAGGGATGACAGATACGCAGTATTTT; CDR3 protein: CASSLFGTGMTDTQYF
D gene: TRBD1; V gene: TRBV7-3; J gene: TRBJ2-5; clone size: few; CDR3 DNA: TGTGCCAGCAGCCTAGACAGGGAAGGGACCCAGTACTTC; CDR3 protein: CASSLDREGTQYF
D gene: -; V gene: TRBV29-1; J gene: TRBJ1-1; clone size: -; CDR3 DNA: TGCAGCGTTGGGACAGCTGAAGCTTTCTTT; CDR3 protein: CSVGTAEAFF
D gene: -; V gene: TRBV20-1; J gene: TRBJ2-1; clone size: few; CDR3 DNA: TGCAGTGCTAGGGACCCCCTCCAGGGGAACAATGAGCAGTTCTTC; CDR3 protein: CSARDPLQGNNEQFF
D gene: TRBD2; V gene: TRBV20-1; J gene: TRBJ2-3; clone size: many; CDR3 DNA: TGCAGTGCTGGGACTAGCGGGAGGGATACGCAGTATTTT; CDR3 protein: CSAGTSGRDTQYF
D gene: -; V gene: TRBV4-3; J gene: TRBJ2-1; clone size: few; CDR3 DNA: TGCGCCAGCAGCAGGGGGACGGAAGAGAAGCAGTTCTTC; CDR3 protein: CASSRGTEEKQFF
D gene: -; V gene: TRBV6-1; J gene: TRBJ2-7; clone size: -; CDR3 DNA: TGTGCCAGCAGGACCGGGACATCCAACAACAGGCAGTACTTC; CDR3 protein: CASRTGTSNNRQYF
D gene: -; V gene: TRBV5-6; J gene: TRBJ2-3; clone size: -; CDR3 DNA: TGTGCCAGCAGCATCTTTAACAGACCTAGCACAGATACGCAGTATTTT; CDR3 protein: CASSIFNRPSTDTQYF
D gene: -; V gene: TRBV20-1; J gene: TRBJ2-1; clone size: few; CDR3 DNA: TGCAGTGCCACCGTATATGATGAGCAGTTCTTC; CDR3 protein: CSATVYDEQFF
D gene: -; V gene: TRBV7-2; J gene: TRBJ2-6; clone size: -; CDR3 DNA: TGTGCCACAAAGGGGTCTGGGGCCAACGTCCTGACTTTC; CDR3 protein: CATKGSGANVLTF
D gene: TRBD1; V gene: TRBV27; J gene: TRBJ1-2; clone size: -; CDR3 DNA: TGTGCCAGCAGTACAACAGGGGGAGGGCTCTATGGCTACACCTTC; CDR3 protein: CASSTTGGGLYGYTF
D gene: TRBD1; V gene: TRBV6-1; J gene: TRBJ1-1; clone size: -; CDR3 DNA: TGTGCCAGCAGTGCCCGGGACAGGGTTCCTGAAGCTTTCTTT; CDR3 protein: CASSARDRVPEAFF